These T cell receptor beta chains were read from a single sample in a study of technical replicates of blood from a handful of donors. The table came from immunoSEQ multiplex PCR; TCRdb's copy has only in-frame clones and leaves some out. The repertoire holds 70,000 to 90,000 clones, with approximately 94% as singletons. The specimen was T cells isolated from PBMCs. These receptors were taken from a human donor in good health. Each CDR3 is given with its conserved first and last residue. A row's size may be missing; if present it is once, few, many or a size class.

v_call | clone_size | cdr3_aa
TRBV7-8 | . | CASAIYEQYF
TRBV28 | . | CASNIGTSGIDEQFF
TRBV19 | once | CASSDASGPTTDTQYF
TRBV28 | . | CASSFIRLGGRHTIYF
TRBV11-3 | . | CASSLGGLDNEQFF
TRBV11-3 | . | CASSFLRTGEELFF
TRBV6-5 | . | CASSSRDRGFWDGYTF
TRBV19 | . | CASGLGNTEAFF
TRBV15 | . | CATSRVYTVNEKLFF
TRBV10-1 | . | CASSSSGEFNEQFF
TRBV10-3 | . | CAISASATDTQYF
TRBV10-2 | . | CASWGLAGSTDTQYF
TRBV4-1 | . | CASGTSGATTDTQYF
TRBV15 | . | CATSRDYDRAYEQYF
TRBV5-4 | . | CASSGTSGLNSYEQYF
TRBV29-1 | . | CSVDTTGILEEAFF
TRBV6-6 | . | CASSIRQLQPQHF
TRBV7-9 | . | CAGEGGGYTF
TRBV6-1 | once | CASSPGTDNYGYTF
TRBV7-3 | once | CASSLSGFSYEQYF
TRBV13 | . | CASSPYDRNTGELFF
TRBV11-3 | . | CASSRGTSADQETQYF
TRBV27 | . | CASSLFGVSYEQYF
TRBV18 | . | CASTKKRRGLANNEQFF
TRBV19 | . | CASRSRGTSGSNEQFF
TRBV15 | . | CATTREGTGNTGELFF
TRBV7-2 | . | CASSGDGTGFWRTNEKLFF
TRBV5-4 | . | CAFSALEVTDTQYF
TRBV27 | . | CASSSGLAGTQYF
TRBV5-6 | . | CASSFLGGLNEKLFF
TRBV6-5 | once | CASRVGQGLNTEAFF
TRBV28 | . | CASSLPGDRGEQYF
TRBV29-1 | . | CSALERDTQYF
TRBV10-3 | . | CAISESTGLCVQEETQYF
TRBV9 | . | CASSVGAGAPLVYEQYF
TRBV5-4 | . | CASSLGSGGSYGYTF
TRBV29-1 | . | CSVEGLQTEAFF
TRBV28 | . | CASSLPGGGEQYF
TRBV19 | . | CASKGQGVLNTEAFF
TRBV7-9 | . | CASSLADSYYGYTF
TRBV5-4 | . | CASSYGTEGGANVLTF
TRBV30 | . | CARTSGSPDTQYF
TRBV9 | . | CASSPSGRPGELFF